These 13 T cell receptor beta chains share one sample of origin, sequenced in a study of vaccination effects on CD4 cells after COVID-19 (dated 2022 in TCRdb). After around ten days of culture, CD4+ T cells were isolated with the EasySep CD4+ T cell isolation kit. These receptors are not linked to any known antigen. Libraries were prepared through the immunoSEQ multiplex PCR assay. TCRdb took this table from immuneACCESS and kept in-frame rearrangements with V and J called. Such tables lack part of the clones; where checked against another copy, unresolved V genes explain under half of the gap, and the rest is unexplained. The sample records about 70,000 clones, roughly four fifths of which are singletons. The top ten clonotypes cover about 1.9% of the sample. Sequenced material: CD4+ T cells from PBMCs cultured without peptide, taken before COVID-19 vaccination. The receptors stem from a human donor who received a COVID-19 vaccine.

The genes are TRBV10-3 and TRBJ1-1; possibly TRBD1 for D (5 bases). Per the germline V gene, CDR1 is ENHRY and CDR2 is SYGVKD. Trimming removed 4 bases from V and 0 bases from J, with 18 bases in between. This CDR3 region has 17 residues. The CDR3 DNA follows: TGTGCCATCAGTGGATCCATAGGGGCAGTAATGAACACTGAAGCTTTCTTT. It encodes CAISGSIGAVMNTEAFF.

The chain links TRBV7-2 to TRBJ2-1; 9 bases fit TRBD2. CDR1 is SGHTA, CDR2 FQGNSA, per germline. This CDR3 has 18 amino acids. Unmatched junction bases numbered 18, after V lost 5 bases and J lost 7 bases. As DNA, the CDR3 is TGTGCCAGCAGCCCATACCCATTGCGGGGGGGCTCGGGTAATGAGCAGTTCTTC. It specifies CASSPYPLRGGSGNEQFF.

V and J are TRBV2 and TRBJ1-2; D uncertain. Looked up from germline, CDR1 is SNHLY and CDR2 is FYNNEI. This CDR3 has 12 residues. Trimming left V 11 bases short and J 6 bases short, with 16 bases between. The CDR3 loop reads CASRQESNGYTF. The DNA of the CDR3 is TGTGCCTCCCGGCAGGAGAGTAATGGCTACACCTTC. Together with reference TRBV2 and TRBJ1-2, the CDR3 gives the full variable domain: EPEVTQTPSHQVTQMGQEVILRCVPISNHLYFYWYRQILGQKVEFLVSFYNNEISEKSEIFDDQFSVERPDGSNFTLKIRSTKLEDSAMYFCASRQESNGYTFGSGTRLTVV.

The chain employs TRBV5-5 and TRBJ2-7, with TRBD2 matching 11 bases. CDR3 length: 15 amino acids. CDR1 and CDR2 from the germline V gene are SGHKS and YYEKEE (reference sequence). V shed 4 bases, J shed 4 bases, and the junction held 7 bases outside the gene matches. CDR3 coding DNA: TGTGCCAGCAGCCCTACTAGCGGGGGCGGGTACGAGCAGTACGTC. Translating it yields CASSPTSGGGYEQYV.

The V gene is TRBV24-1, the J gene TRBJ2-3; 13 nucleotides line up with TRBD2. The CDR3 sequence is 17 residues long. Germline CDR1 KGHDR, CDR2 SFDVKD. The V and J ends lost 3 bases and 4 bases, in that order; junction bases with no gene match: 6. Written as DNA, the CDR3 is TGTGCCACCAGTGATACGCTAACTAGCGGGGGGGCAGATACGCAGTATTTT. Protein: CATSDTLTSGGADTQYF.

The gene calls are TRBV6-5 and TRBJ2-5; D possibly uses TRBD1 or TRBD2 (5 bases each). Germline V gene data show CDR1 as MNHEY and CDR2 as SVGAGI. This CDR3 has 14 residues. The ends were cut back, 6 bases at V and 2 bases at J, with 13 bases in the middle. The CDR3 is CASRSPWGQETQYF. DNA of the CDR3: TGTGCCAGCAGGTCCCCTTGGGGGCAAGAGACCCAGTACTTC.

The chain carries TRBV3-1 (or the pseudogene TRBV3-2) and TRBJ1-2; D might be TRBD1 (5 bases). This CDR3 region has 20 residues. CDR1 and CDR2 (germline): LGHDT, YNNKEL (reference sequence). V was shortened by 0 bases and J by 0 bases, with 23 bases between the two germline ends. This chain's CDR3 is CASSQDRSAGRSRANYGYTF. DNA of the CDR3: TGTGCCAGCAGCCAAGATCGTAGTGCAGGGCGAAGTCGTGCTAACTATGGCTACACCTTC.

The chain employs TRBV2 and TRBJ1-6; the D is unclear. Trimming left V 7 bases short and J 4 bases short, with 8 bases between. The germline V gene encodes CDR1 SNHLY and CDR2 FYNNEI. There are 13 residues in the CDR3. CDR3 loop: CASNPGYNSPLHF. CDR3 sequence (DNA): TGTGCCAGCAACCCGGGTTATAATTCACCCCTCCACTTT.

The rearrangement uses TRBV29-1 and TRBJ1-1; 9 nucleotides align to TRBD1. V lost 7 bases and J lost 1; bases outside the gene matches: 7. This CDR3 is built from 14 residues. CDR1 SQVTM and CDR2 ANQGSEA come from the germline V gene. The DNA of the CDR3 is TGCAGCGCCTCAGGGGACAGGGAGAACACTGAAGCTTTCTTT. Protein sequence: CSASGDRENTEAFF. Filled out from reference TRBV29-1 and TRBJ1-1, the complete variable domain reads SAVISQKPSRDICQRGTSLTIQCQVDSQVTMMFWYRQQPGQSLTLIATANQGSEATYESGFVIDKFPISRPNLTFSTLTVSNMSPEDSSIYLCSASGDRENTEAFFGQGTRLTVV.

This clone has only a few counts. The rearrangement uses TRBV5-6 and TRBJ1-2; 7 bases align to TRBD1. This CDR3 spans 14 amino acids. Losses at the gene ends were 2 bases for V and 7 bases for J; bases not matched to a gene: 8. Germline CDR1 and CDR2: SGHDT and YYEEEE. CDR3 DNA: TGTGCCAGCAGCTTATGGGACAGCATCGGTGGCTACACCTTC. This gives the protein CASSLWDSIGGYTF.

J is TRBJ2-2 and V is TRBV24-1; 10 bases are a match to TRBD1. This CDR3 is 18 amino acids long. Germline V lookup: CDR1 KGHDR, CDR2 SFDVKD. V lost 3 bases, J lost 2 bases, and 8 bases stayed unmatched. The CDR3: CATSDPPGQGINTGELFF. CDR3 nucleotide sequence: TGTGCCACCAGTGATCCACCGGGACAGGGGATTAACACCGGGGAGCTGTTTTTT.

The V and J genes are TRBV7-9 and TRBJ1-2; 7 nucleotides align to TRBD1. The CDR3 is 16 amino acids. V dropped 5 bases and J dropped 5; count of bases not matched to a gene: 14. Germline CDR1 is SEHNR and CDR2 is FQNEAQ (reference sequence). The chain's CDR3 is CASSRPSKQGNYGYTF. The DNA of the CDR3 is TGTGCCAGCAGCCGTCCCTCGAAACAGGGGAATTATGGCTACACCTTC.

This chain links TRBV28 with TRBJ2-1; D is possibly TRBD2 (5 bases). The germline V and J ends were trimmed by 6 bases and 2 bases, with 17 bases remaining between them. CDR1 MDHEN and CDR2 SYDVKM come from the germline V gene. The CDR3 sequence is 16 residues long. The CDR3 sequence is CASSPDRGRPYNEQFF. DNA for the CDR3: TGTGCCAGCAGCCCCGACCGAGGGAGACCCTACAATGAGCAGTTCTTC.